Listed below are T cell receptor beta chains from one sample, sequenced in a study of shared clonotypes between healthy human individuals. Method: immunoSEQ multiplex PCR; TCRdb's copy keeps in-frame clones and lacks some. The sample lists around 2,000,000 clones; about 94% were seen once. Sequencing used naive CD8+ T cells sorted from blood. The receptors here all came from a man in his late teens or twenties in good health. CDR3s include the opening cysteine and the closing phenylalanine or tryptophan. Each record gives: J gene, D gene, V gene, clone size, CDR3 DNA, CDR3 protein. The D gene is left open where the match is weak. Part of the rows lack a size; the others show once, few, many or a class for expanded clones.

J gene: TRBJ2-2; D gene: TRBD1; V gene: TRBV5-4; clone size: -; CDR3 DNA: TGTGCCAGCAGCTTATCAGACGGGACAGCGAACACCGGGGAGCTGTTTTTT; CDR3 protein: CASSLSDGTANTGELFF
J gene: TRBJ2-1; D gene: TRBD2; V gene: TRBV12-5; clone size: once; CDR3 DNA: TGTGCTAGTGGTTTGGAGCTAGCGGGGGGACTGAACAATGAGCAGTTCTTC; CDR3 protein: CASGLELAGGLNNEQFF
J gene: TRBJ1-1; D gene: TRBD1; V gene: TRBV6-1; clone size: once; CDR3 DNA: TGTGCCAGCAGGGCAGGACAGGGAAGGACTGAAGCTTTCTTT; CDR3 protein: CASRAGQGRTEAFF
J gene: TRBJ1-1; D gene: -; V gene: TRBV7-6; clone size: -; CDR3 DNA: TGTGCCAGCGGCTTCCGGGGGAGCGGTGAAGCTTTCTTT; CDR3 protein: CASGFRGSGEAFF
J gene: TRBJ2-1; D gene: -; V gene: TRBV5-6; clone size: -; CDR3 DNA: TGTGCCAGCAGCCCCGCAGGGGTTCGGAATGAGCAGTTCTTC; CDR3 protein: CASSPAGVRNEQFF
J gene: TRBJ1-1; D gene: -; V gene: TRBV27; clone size: -; CDR3 DNA: TGTGCCAGCAGTTCAATAGACAAGAACACTGAAGCTTTCTTT; CDR3 protein: CASSSIDKNTEAFF
J gene: TRBJ2-2; D gene: TRBD1; V gene: TRBV4-1; clone size: -; CDR3 DNA: TGCGCCAGCAGCCAGGGTGACAGGGGCGGGTACACCGGGGAGCTGTTTTTT; CDR3 protein: CASSQGDRGGYTGELFF
J gene: TRBJ2-2; D gene: TRBD1; V gene: TRBV7-7; clone size: -; CDR3 DNA: TGTGCTAGCAGCCCGGGGACAGGGATTCACACCGGGGAGCTGTTTTTT; CDR3 protein: CASSPGTGIHTGELFF
J gene: TRBJ2-5; D gene: -; V gene: TRBV7-9; clone size: once; CDR3 DNA: TGTGCCAGCAGCACTAGTCAGCCTGGGACCCAGTACTTC; CDR3 protein: CASSTSQPGTQYF
J gene: TRBJ1-6; D gene: TRBD1; V gene: TRBV4-1; clone size: -; CDR3 DNA: TGCGCCAGCAGCCAGACAGGGTTTAATTCACCCCTCCACTTT; CDR3 protein: CASSQTGFNSPLHF
J gene: TRBJ2-7; D gene: -; V gene: TRBV7-8; clone size: -; CDR3 DNA: TGTGCCAGCAGCTTAGACCTCGACTTATCCTACGAGCAGTACTTC; CDR3 protein: CASSLDLDLSYEQYF
J gene: TRBJ2-1; D gene: -; V gene: TRBV11-2; clone size: -; CDR3 DNA: TGTGCCAGCAGCCTGACGTATGAGCAGTTCTTC; CDR3 protein: CASSLTYEQFF
J gene: TRBJ1-1; D gene: -; V gene: TRBV11-2; clone size: -; CDR3 DNA: TGTGCCAGCAGCTTATGGGTAGGGAACACTGAAGCTTTCTTT; CDR3 protein: CASSLWVGNTEAFF
J gene: TRBJ2-4; D gene: -; V gene: TRBV18; clone size: -; CDR3 DNA: TGTGCCAGCTCACCATGGGCGGAGCGGACTATGGAAAACATTCAGTACTTC; CDR3 protein: CASSPWAERTMENIQYF
J gene: TRBJ2-3; D gene: TRBD2; V gene: TRBV2; clone size: -; CDR3 DNA: TGTGCCAGCAGTCCCGCTAGCGGGGGCACAGATACGCAGTATTTT; CDR3 protein: CASSPASGGTDTQYF
J gene: TRBJ1-1; D gene: -; V gene: TRBV6-1; clone size: -; CDR3 DNA: TGTGCCAGCAGTGACAGCATGAACACTGAAGCTTTCTTT; CDR3 protein: CASSDSMNTEAFF
J gene: TRBJ1-2; D gene: TRBD1; V gene: TRBV9; clone size: -; CDR3 DNA: TGTGCCAGCAGCTCCACAGGGGCGGGGAGCTATGGCTACACCTTC; CDR3 protein: CASSSTGAGSYGYTF
J gene: TRBJ2-7; D gene: -; V gene: TRBV9; clone size: -; CDR3 DNA: TGTGCCAGCAGTCCCTCCCCCCAGCCAGCCTACGAGCAGTACTTC; CDR3 protein: CASSPSPQPAYEQYF
J gene: TRBJ2-5; D gene: TRBD1; V gene: TRBV7-6; clone size: -; CDR3 DNA: TGTGCCAGCAGCACTCCCCGGGACAGGGGGGGGGAGACCCAGTACTTC; CDR3 protein: CASSTPRDRGGETQYF
J gene: TRBJ1-1; D gene: -; V gene: TRBV27; clone size: once; CDR3 DNA: TGTGCCAGCAGTGCGTCTGGCGGGACTGAAGCTTTCTTT; CDR3 protein: CASSASGGTEAFF
J gene: TRBJ2-7; D gene: TRBD2; V gene: TRBV4-3; clone size: once; CDR3 DNA: TGCGCCAGCAGCCAGATAGCGGGGAGCTCCTACGAGCAGTACTTC; CDR3 protein: CASSQIAGSSYEQYF
J gene: TRBJ1-1; D gene: -; V gene: TRBV30; clone size: -; CDR3 DNA: TGTGCCTGGAGGCCGAGGGACGCCTGGCAGAGCACTGAAGCTTTCTTT; CDR3 protein: CAWRPRDAWQSTEAFF
J gene: TRBJ2-7; D gene: TRBD2; V gene: TRBV5-1; clone size: -; CDR3 DNA: TGCGCCAGCAGCCCAGGACTAGCGGAAAATCCCTACGAGCAGTACTTC; CDR3 protein: CASSPGLAENPYEQYF
J gene: TRBJ2-7; D gene: -; V gene: TRBV7-6; clone size: -; CDR3 DNA: TGTGCCAGCAGCTTAGATGGGGGCTGGCCGGGCGAGCAGTACTTC; CDR3 protein: CASSLDGGWPGEQYF
J gene: TRBJ2-7; D gene: -; V gene: TRBV6-1; clone size: -; CDR3 DNA: TGTGCCAGCAGTGAAGGATATACCTACGAGCAGTACTTC; CDR3 protein: CASSEGYTYEQYF
J gene: TRBJ2-7; D gene: TRBD2; V gene: TRBV29-1; clone size: -; CDR3 DNA: TGCAGCGTTGAGGGGACGACTAGCGGGACGGACGAGCAGTACTTC; CDR3 protein: CSVEGTTSGTDEQYF
J gene: TRBJ1-2; D gene: -; V gene: TRBV5-4; clone size: -; CDR3 DNA: TGTGCCAGCAGCTTCGGGGGAGGTCCGTCGGATGGCTACACCTTC; CDR3 protein: CASSFGGGPSDGYTF
J gene: TRBJ2-3; D gene: TRBD1; V gene: TRBV29-1; clone size: -; CDR3 DNA: TGCAGCGCCATGACTGGACAGGGGGCCCCAGATACGCAGTATTTT; CDR3 protein: CSAMTGQGAPDTQYF
J gene: TRBJ2-7; D gene: -; V gene: TRBV13; clone size: -; CDR3 DNA: TGTGCCAGCAGCTTAGGTGGCCAGGGCTCCTACGAGCAGTACTTC; CDR3 protein: CASSLGGQGSYEQYF
J gene: TRBJ2-5; D gene: -; V gene: TRBV27; clone size: once; CDR3 DNA: TGTGCCAGCAGTTTATTGGGCGAAGAGACCCAGTACTTC; CDR3 protein: CASSLLGEETQYF
J gene: TRBJ1-5; D gene: TRBD1; V gene: TRBV2; clone size: once; CDR3 DNA: TGTGCCAGCAGTGAACCGGGGACAGGGGTTCAGCCCCAGCATTTT; CDR3 protein: CASSEPGTGVQPQHF
J gene: TRBJ2-5; D gene: -; V gene: TRBV7-9; clone size: -; CDR3 DNA: TGTGCCAGCAGCTTATCCGAGGGGTCAGAGACCCAGTACTTC; CDR3 protein: CASSLSEGSETQYF
J gene: TRBJ1-1; D gene: -; V gene: TRBV6-5; clone size: once; CDR3 DNA: TGTGCCAGCAGCCCGCTTGGGCCCCTGAACACTGAAGCTTTCTTT; CDR3 protein: CASSPLGPLNTEAFF
J gene: TRBJ1-1; D gene: -; V gene: TRBV5-1; clone size: -; CDR3 DNA: TGCGCCAGCAGCTTGCGACAGGTTAACACTGAAGCTTTCTTT; CDR3 protein: CASSLRQVNTEAFF
J gene: TRBJ1-1; D gene: -; V gene: TRBV7-9; clone size: -; CDR3 DNA: TGTGCCAGCAGCCCCCCCCTGACAGTCTCCACTGAAGCTTTCTTT; CDR3 protein: CASSPPLTVSTEAFF
J gene: TRBJ2-6; D gene: -; V gene: TRBV21-1; clone size: -; CDR3 DNA: TGTGCCAGCACCCTTGGACAGACCAGCTCTGGGGCCAACGTCCTGACTTTC; CDR3 protein: CASTLGQTSSGANVLTF
J gene: TRBJ2-6; D gene: -; V gene: TRBV27; clone size: -; CDR3 DNA: TGTGCCAGCAGCCCACTCGGTGGGGCCAACGTCCTGACTTTC; CDR3 protein: CASSPLGGANVLTF
J gene: TRBJ1-5; D gene: TRBD1; V gene: TRBV13; clone size: -; CDR3 DNA: TGTGCCAGCAGCTTCGGGACAGATTATCAGCCCCAGCATTTT; CDR3 protein: CASSFGTDYQPQHF
J gene: TRBJ2-5; D gene: -; V gene: TRBV28; clone size: -; CDR3 DNA: TGTGCCAGCAGGGCCTTCGTCAGTAAAGAGACCCAGTACTTC; CDR3 protein: CASRAFVSKETQYF
J gene: TRBJ2-7; D gene: -; V gene: TRBV28; clone size: -; CDR3 DNA: TGTGCCAGCAGTTTCGGACAGTTCTCCTACGAGCAGTACTTC; CDR3 protein: CASSFGQFSYEQYF
J gene: TRBJ1-1; D gene: -; V gene: TRBV19; clone size: -; CDR3 DNA: TGTGCCAGTAGTATCGGCCCCACTGAAGCTTTCTTT; CDR3 protein: CASSIGPTEAFF
J gene: TRBJ2-7; D gene: -; V gene: TRBV5-1; clone size: -; CDR3 DNA: TGCGCCAGCAGCTCCGACATCTACGAGCAGTACTTC; CDR3 protein: CASSSDIYEQYF
J gene: TRBJ2-3; D gene: -; V gene: TRBV19; clone size: -; CDR3 DNA: TGTGCCAGTAGTATAGTTCCGGGGACAGATACGCAGTATTTT; CDR3 protein: CASSIVPGTDTQYF
J gene: TRBJ2-2; D gene: -; V gene: TRBV6-5; clone size: -; CDR3 DNA: TGTGCCAGCAGTTACTCGGACGACACCGGGGAGCTGTTTTTT; CDR3 protein: CASSYSDDTGELFF
J gene: TRBJ2-1; D gene: -; V gene: TRBV7-6; clone size: -; CDR3 DNA: TGTGCCAGCAGCTTAGCGCCAGAGGAGCAGTTCTTC; CDR3 protein: CASSLAPEEQFF
J gene: TRBJ2-2; D gene: TRBD1; V gene: TRBV5-1; clone size: -; CDR3 DNA: TGCGCCAGCAGCTTATACAGGGGACCCACCGGGGAGCTGTTTTTT; CDR3 protein: CASSLYRGPTGELFF
J gene: TRBJ1-3; D gene: -; V gene: TRBV28; clone size: -; CDR3 DNA: TGTGCCAGCAGTCCGAACCGACGCAGGGTCGTCGGAAACACCATATATTTT; CDR3 protein: CASSPNRRRVVGNTIYF
J gene: TRBJ1-1; D gene: -; V gene: TRBV4-1; clone size: -; CDR3 DNA: TGCGCCAGCAGCCTGGGCCCCAATACTGAAGCTTTCTTT; CDR3 protein: CASSLGPNTEAFF
J gene: TRBJ1-2; D gene: -; V gene: TRBV9; clone size: -; CDR3 DNA: TGTGCCAGCAGCTCGTTTTCAAGGTTGGGGAACTATGGCTACACCTTC; CDR3 protein: CASSSFSRLGNYGYTF
J gene: TRBJ2-3; D gene: -; V gene: TRBV6-6; clone size: -; CDR3 DNA: TGTGCCAGCAGTTGGTCCGATCCTAGCACAGATACGCAGTATTTT; CDR3 protein: CASSWSDPSTDTQYF
J gene: TRBJ2-2; D gene: -; V gene: TRBV27; clone size: -; CDR3 DNA: TGTGCCAGCAGTTTAGTTGTTTCCACCGGGGAGCTGTTTTTT; CDR3 protein: CASSLVVSTGELFF
J gene: TRBJ2-1; D gene: TRBD2; V gene: TRBV5-4; clone size: -; CDR3 DNA: TGTGGCTACTGGGGACTAGCGGGAGGAGAGAATGAGCAGTTCTTC; CDR3 protein: CGYWGLAGGENEQFF
J gene: TRBJ1-1; D gene: -; V gene: TRBV15; clone size: -; CDR3 DNA: TGTGCCACCAGCAGAGTTAGGATGGGGGAGACTGAAGCTTTCTTT; CDR3 protein: CATSRVRMGETEAFF
J gene: TRBJ2-1; D gene: -; V gene: TRBV9; clone size: -; CDR3 DNA: TGTGCCAGCAGCGTAGCCAGGGGGGGAAATGAGCAGTTCTTC; CDR3 protein: CASSVARGGNEQFF
J gene: TRBJ2-7; D gene: TRBD2; V gene: TRBV5-1; clone size: -; CDR3 DNA: TGCGCCAGCAGCTTCGACAGAATCGGGACTAGCGGAAGTTACGAGCAGTACTTC; CDR3 protein: CASSFDRIGTSGSYEQYF